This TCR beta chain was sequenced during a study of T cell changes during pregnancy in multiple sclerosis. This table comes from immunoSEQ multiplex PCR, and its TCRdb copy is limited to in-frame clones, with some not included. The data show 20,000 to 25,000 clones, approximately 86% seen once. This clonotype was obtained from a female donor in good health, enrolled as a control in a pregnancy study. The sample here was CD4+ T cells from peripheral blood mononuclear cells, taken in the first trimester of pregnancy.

The CDR3 DNA reads TGTGCCAGCAGCCGAGACAGAAACACCGGGGAGCTGTTTTTT. Protein sequence: CASSRDRNTGELFF. The genes are TRBV7-6 and TRBJ2-2, with D perhaps matching TRBD1 (5 bases). V lost 5 bases to trimming and J lost 2 bases, with 9 bases between them. The CDR3 is 14 residues long. Germline values: CDR1 SGHVS, CDR2 FNYEAQ.